These 4 T cell receptor beta chains came from one sample sequenced in a study of blood T cell repertoires in COVID-19. Profiling relied on immunoSEQ multiplex PCR, and the TCRdb table lists in-frame clones only, not all of them. The sample contains some 250,000 clones, approximately 85% of which appear only once. Material for sequencing was PBMCs or T cells enriched from blood (not recorded which). The receptors stem from a woman aged 45-65 years who had recovered from COVID-19.

This clone turned up a few times. The chain employs TRBV19 and TRBJ2-6; tentative D call: TRBD2 (5 bases). CDR1 and CDR2 from the germline V gene are LNHDA and SQIVND (reference sequence). The CDR3 consists of 14 residues. The germline V and J ends were trimmed by 7 bases and 0 bases, with 7 bases remaining between them. Written as DNA, the CDR3 is TGTGCCAGTAACCGGGACTCTGGGGCCAACGTCCTGACTTTC. It is translated as CASNRDSGANVLTF.

The chain links TRBV27 to TRBJ1-5, with D tentatively TRBD1 (6 bases). The CDR3 runs 14 residues. V lost 5 bases and J lost 6, with 14 bases in between. CDR1 is MNHEY and CDR2 is SMNVEV in the germline V gene (reference sequence). The DNA for the CDR3 is TGTGCCAGCAGTAAACAGGGAGGGATTCAGCCCCAGCATTTT. The encoded protein is CASSKQGGIQPQHF.

For this clone: Germline is not matched at one junction end, which may reflect a read error. This chain links TRBV7-7 with TRBJ2-5; tentative D call: TRBD2 (5 bases). This CDR3 is 15 amino acids long. CDR1 and CDR2 (germline): SSHAT, FNYEAQ (reference sequence). This CDR3 is CASSLARQPWETQYF. DNA for the CDR3: TGTGCTAGCAGCTTAGCGCGGCAGCCCTGGGAGACCCAGTACTTC.

As concerns this clone: In the same sample, other DNA sequences code for this CDR3. The CDR3 nucleotides read TGCGCCAGCAGCCTCGGACAGGGTTCCTATAATTCACCCCTCCACTTT. It codes for CASSLGQGSYNSPLHF. This sequence joins TRBV5-1 and TRBJ1-6; 8 nucleotides agree with TRBD1. The CDR3 contains 16 residues. V dropped 4 bases and J dropped 1; count of bases not matched to a gene: 4. CDR1 and CDR2 (germline): SGHRS, YFSETQ. Based on the CDR3 plus reference TRBV5-1 and TRBJ1-6, the full variable domain is KAGVTQTPRYLIKTRGQQVTLSCSPISGHRSVSWYQQTPGQGLQFLFEYFSETQRNKGNFPGRFSGRQFSNSRSEMNVSTLELGDSALYLCASSLGQGSYNSPLHFGNGTRLTVT.